This TCR beta chain was recorded in a study of T cell repertoires in cytomegalovirus infection. Across the study: The public TCR beta signatures pointed to both CMV infection and matching HLA type.

For this clonotype: Antigen unknown.

The ends lost 2 bases at V and 6 bases at J; junction bases unmatched: 6. Per germline, CDR1 SGDLS and CDR2 YYNGEE. This CDR3 has 15 residues. TCRdb re-derived calls from the reads in MiXCR, one entry per CDR3 protein. Among roughly 200,000 distinct CDR3 sequences, 30% to 45% were seen once, and the ten largest hold roughly three fifths. The origin of this receptor is a human donor in good health (CMV status not recorded). Some clones in this sample may be carry-over from other donors' samples. The sample here was CD8+ T cells from cultured PBMCs, taken from culture after CMV antigen stimulation. The chain links TRBV9 to TRBJ2-2, with 8 bases lining up with TRBD2. Written as DNA, the CDR3 is TGTGCCAGCAGCGTGGGGACTAGTTCGGCCGGGGAGCTGTTTTTT. Translation gives CASSVGTSSAGELFF.